This TCR beta chain was identified during a study of blood T cell repertoires in COVID-19. Study overall: Some COVID-19 samples were acute and others convalescent; all came from the United States, Italy and Spain. T cells, B-cell-depleted T cells, or PBMCs provided the cDNA or gDNA that served as material.

Original analysis: Amplification of reference gene primers provided the estimated nucleated cell counts. The table came from immunoSEQ multiplex PCR; TCRdb's copy has only in-frame clones and leaves some out. The DNA was the basis for D and trimming; V, J and clone size are from that table. The sample shows approximately 31,000 clones, 85% of them seen only once. Sequenced sample: peripheral blood. This clonotype was obtained from an older woman with active COVID-19.

The CDR3 DNA reads as TGCGCCAGCAGCTTACGACAGGGATGGAATGAAAAACTGTTTTTT. Its translation: CASSLRQGWNEKLFF. V and J are TRBV5-1 and TRBJ1-4; TRBD1 agrees at 7 bases. This CDR3 contains 15 residues. CDR1 SGHRS and CDR2 YFSETQ come from the germline V gene. Trimming took 2 bases from V and 5 from J; bases not matched to a gene: 6.